This T cell receptor beta chain was sequenced in a study of shared clonotypes between healthy human individuals. Study results and caveats: What limited the represented genetic and exposure-history diversity was the small number of donors.

TCRdb's table, derived via immunoSEQ multiplex PCR, lists solely in-frame clones and lacks some. Here the sample spans millions of clones, 85% to 95% being singletons. Trimming cost V 2 bases and J 10 bases; bases outside gene matches: 16. CDR3 length: 17 amino acids. Germline CDR1 reads SGHNT; CDR2 reads YYREEE (reference sequence). For this clone: Its antigen is not identified.

Sequenced material: naive CD4+ T cells sorted from blood. As for subset: CD45RA+ positively selected. This rearrangement joins TRBV5-4 to TRBJ1-4, with 8 bases identical to TRBD1. The receptor was derived from a man aged 18 to 29 in good health. CDR3 sequence (DNA): TGTGCCAGCAGCTTACGGGACAACAGGGGGAGCAGAGGAAAACTGTTTTTT. Its translation is CASSLRDNRGSRGKLFF.